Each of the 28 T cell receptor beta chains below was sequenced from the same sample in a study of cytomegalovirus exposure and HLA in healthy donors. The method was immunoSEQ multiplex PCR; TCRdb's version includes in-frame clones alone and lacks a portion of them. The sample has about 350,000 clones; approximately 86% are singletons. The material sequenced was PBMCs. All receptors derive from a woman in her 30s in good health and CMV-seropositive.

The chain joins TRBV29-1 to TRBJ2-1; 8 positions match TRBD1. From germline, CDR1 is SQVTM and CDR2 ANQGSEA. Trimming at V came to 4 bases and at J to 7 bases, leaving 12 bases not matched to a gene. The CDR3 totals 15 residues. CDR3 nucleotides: TGCAGCGTTGCTGTTACAGGGGGTGGTCAGAATGAGCAGTTCTTC. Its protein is CSVAVTGGGQNEQFF.

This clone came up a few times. The chain's CDR3 is CASSLGQFSNQPQHF. Written as DNA, the CDR3 is TGCGCCAGCAGCTTGGGACAGTTTAGCAATCAGCCCCAGCATTTT. The chain couples TRBV5-1 to TRBJ1-5; D possibly corresponds to TRBD1 (5 bases). Germline CDR1 is SGHRS and CDR2 is YFSETQ. The CDR3 length is 15 residues. Trimming pared 0 bases from V and 0 bases from J, leaving 7 bases between.

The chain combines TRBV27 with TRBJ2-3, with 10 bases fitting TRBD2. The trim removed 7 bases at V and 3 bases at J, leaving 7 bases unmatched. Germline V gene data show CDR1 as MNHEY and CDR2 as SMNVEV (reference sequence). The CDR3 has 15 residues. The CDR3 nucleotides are TGTGCCAGCACCCCTCCGGGACTAGCGACAGATACGCAGTATTTT. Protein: CASTPPGLATDTQYF.

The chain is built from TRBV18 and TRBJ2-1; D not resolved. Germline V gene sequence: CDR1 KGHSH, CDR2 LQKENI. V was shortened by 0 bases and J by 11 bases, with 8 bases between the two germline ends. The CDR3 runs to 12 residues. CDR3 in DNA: TGTGCCAGCTCACCACCGGAGAGACAGCAGTTCTTC. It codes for CASSPPERQQFF.

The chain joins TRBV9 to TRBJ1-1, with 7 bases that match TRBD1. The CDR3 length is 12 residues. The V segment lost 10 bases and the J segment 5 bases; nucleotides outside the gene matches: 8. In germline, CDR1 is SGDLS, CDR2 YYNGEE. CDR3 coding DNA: TGTGCCTCCCAGGGGGGGGGTACTGAAGCTTTCTTT. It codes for CASQGGGTEAFF.

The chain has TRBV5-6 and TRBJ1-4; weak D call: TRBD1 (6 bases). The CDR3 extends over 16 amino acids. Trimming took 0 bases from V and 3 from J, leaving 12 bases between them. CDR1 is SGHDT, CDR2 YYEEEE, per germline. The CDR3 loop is CASSLAGGYPNEKLFF. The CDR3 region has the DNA TGTGCCAGCAGCTTGGCCGGGGGCTATCCTAATGAAAAACTGTTTTTT. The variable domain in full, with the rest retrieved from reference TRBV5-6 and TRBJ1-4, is DAGVTQSPTHLIKTRGQQVTLRCSPKSGHDTVSWYQQALGQGPQFIFQYYEEEERQRGNFPDRFSGHQFPNYSSELNVNALLLGDSALYLCASSLAGGYPNEKLFFGSGTQLSVL.

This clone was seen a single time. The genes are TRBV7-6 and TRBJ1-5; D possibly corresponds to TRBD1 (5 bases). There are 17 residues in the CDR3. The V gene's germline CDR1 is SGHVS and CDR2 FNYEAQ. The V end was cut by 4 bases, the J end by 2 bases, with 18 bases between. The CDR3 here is CASSSRWGGVGNQPQHF. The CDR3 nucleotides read TGTGCCAGCAGCTCGCGGTGGGGAGGGGTCGGCAATCAGCCCCAGCATTTT.

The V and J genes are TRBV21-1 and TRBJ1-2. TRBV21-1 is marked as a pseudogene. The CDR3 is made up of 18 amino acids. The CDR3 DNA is TGTGCCAGCAGCAAAGAAGATGGGGGAAGATCGGATCTGGATGGCTACACCTTC. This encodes CASSKEDGGRSDLDGYTF.

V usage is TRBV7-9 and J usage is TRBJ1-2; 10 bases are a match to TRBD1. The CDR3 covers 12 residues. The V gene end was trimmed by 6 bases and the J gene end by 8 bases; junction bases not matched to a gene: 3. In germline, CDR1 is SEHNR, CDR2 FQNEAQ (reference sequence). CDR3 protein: CASRGTGEGYTF. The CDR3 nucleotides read TGTGCCAGCAGGGGGACAGGGGAAGGCTACACCTTC.

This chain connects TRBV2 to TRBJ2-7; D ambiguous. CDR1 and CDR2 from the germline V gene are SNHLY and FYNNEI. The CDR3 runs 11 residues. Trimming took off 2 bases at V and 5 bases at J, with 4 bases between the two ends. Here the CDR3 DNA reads TGTGCCAGCAGTGAAAGGGACGAGCAGTACTTC. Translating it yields CASSERDEQYF. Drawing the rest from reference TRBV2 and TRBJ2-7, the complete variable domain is EPEVTQTPSHQVTQMGQEVILRCVPISNHLYFYWYRQILGQKVEFLVSFYNNEISEKSEIFDDQFSVERPDGSNFTLKIRSTKLEDSAMYFCASSERDEQYFGPGTRLTVT.

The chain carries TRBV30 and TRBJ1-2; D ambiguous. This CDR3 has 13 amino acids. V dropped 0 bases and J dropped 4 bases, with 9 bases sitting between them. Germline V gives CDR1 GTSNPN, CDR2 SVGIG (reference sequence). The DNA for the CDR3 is TGTGCCTGGAGTGTAATAGGACTCTATGGCTACACCTTC. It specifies CAWSVIGLYGYTF.

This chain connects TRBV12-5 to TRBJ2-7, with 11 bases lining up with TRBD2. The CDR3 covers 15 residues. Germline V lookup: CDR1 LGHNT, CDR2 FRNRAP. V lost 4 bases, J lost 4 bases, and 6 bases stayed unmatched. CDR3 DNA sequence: TGTGCTAGTGGTTCAACCACTAGCGGGAGTTACGAGCAGTACTTC. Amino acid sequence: CASGSTTSGSYEQYF.

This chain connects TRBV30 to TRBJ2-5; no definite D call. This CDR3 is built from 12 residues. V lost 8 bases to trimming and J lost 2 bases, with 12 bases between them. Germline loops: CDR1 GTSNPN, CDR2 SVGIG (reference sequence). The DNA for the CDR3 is TGTGCCCTGGACGGAACACAAGAGACCCAGTACTTC. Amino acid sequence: CALDGTQETQYF. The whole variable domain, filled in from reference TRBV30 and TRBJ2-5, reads SQTIHQWPATLVQPVGSPLSLECTVEGTSNPNLYWYRQAAGRGLQLLFYSVGIGQISSEVPQNLSASRPQDRQFILSSKKLLLSDSGFYLCALDGTQETQYFGPGTRLLVL.

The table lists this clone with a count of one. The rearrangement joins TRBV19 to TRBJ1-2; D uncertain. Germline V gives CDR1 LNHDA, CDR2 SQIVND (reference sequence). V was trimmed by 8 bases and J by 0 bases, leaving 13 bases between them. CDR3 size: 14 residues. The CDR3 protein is CASASVSTNYGYTF. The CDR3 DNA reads TGTGCCAGTGCCTCGGTCAGTACTAACTATGGCTACACCTTC.

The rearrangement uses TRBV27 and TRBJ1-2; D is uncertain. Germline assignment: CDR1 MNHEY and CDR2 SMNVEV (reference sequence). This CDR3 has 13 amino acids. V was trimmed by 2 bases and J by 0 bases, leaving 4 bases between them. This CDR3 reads CASSLTPNYGYTF. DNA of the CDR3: TGTGCCAGCAGTTTAACCCCTAACTATGGCTACACCTTC.

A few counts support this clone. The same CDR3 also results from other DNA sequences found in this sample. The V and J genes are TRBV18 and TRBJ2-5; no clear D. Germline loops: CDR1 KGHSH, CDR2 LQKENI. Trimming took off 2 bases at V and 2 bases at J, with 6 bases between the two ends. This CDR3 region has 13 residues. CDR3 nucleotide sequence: TGTGCCAGCTCACCAACAGCACAAGAGACCCAGTACTTC. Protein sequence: CASSPTAQETQYF.

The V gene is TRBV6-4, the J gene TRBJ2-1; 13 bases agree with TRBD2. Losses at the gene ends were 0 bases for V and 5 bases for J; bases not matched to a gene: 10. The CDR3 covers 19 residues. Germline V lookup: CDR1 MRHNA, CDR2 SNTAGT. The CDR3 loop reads CASSDSPLAGGNRHNEQFF. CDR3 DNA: TGTGCCAGCAGTGACTCCCCACTAGCGGGGGGGAACCGGCACAATGAGCAGTTCTTC.

The CDR3 spells CASSLIGGSGETQYF. For the CDR3, the DNA is TGCGCCAGCAGCCTGATAGGAGGGTCCGGAGAGACCCAGTACTTC. The chain couples TRBV5-1 to TRBJ2-5; the D gene is possibly TRBD2 (6 bases). This CDR3 spans 15 amino acids. The germline V gene encodes CDR1 SGHRS and CDR2 YFSETQ. V lost 4 bases and J lost 4, with 17 bases in between.

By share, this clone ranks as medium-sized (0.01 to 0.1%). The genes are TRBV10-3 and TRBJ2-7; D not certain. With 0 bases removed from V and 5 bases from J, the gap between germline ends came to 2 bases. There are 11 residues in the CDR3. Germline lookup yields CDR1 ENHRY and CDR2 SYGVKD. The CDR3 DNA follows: TGTGCCATCAGTGAGTCCCACGAGCAGTACTTC. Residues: CAISESHEQYF.

The CDR3 reads CSVSRTSGGRGADTQYF. The CDR3, as DNA: TGCAGCGTGAGTCGGACTAGCGGGGGGCGGGGGGCAGATACGCAGTATTTT. The chain recombines TRBV29-1 with TRBJ2-3; the match to TRBD2 covers 14 bases. CDR1 is SQVTM, CDR2 ANQGSEA, per germline. Losses at the gene ends were 6 bases for V and 4 bases for J; bases not matched to a gene: 12. The CDR3 runs to 17 residues.

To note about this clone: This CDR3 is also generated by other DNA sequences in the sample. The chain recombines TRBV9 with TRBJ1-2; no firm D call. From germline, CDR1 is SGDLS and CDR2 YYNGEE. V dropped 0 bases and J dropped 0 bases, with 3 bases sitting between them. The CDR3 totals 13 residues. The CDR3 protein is CASSVEANYGYTF. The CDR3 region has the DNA TGTGCCAGCAGCGTAGAGGCTAACTATGGCTACACCTTC.

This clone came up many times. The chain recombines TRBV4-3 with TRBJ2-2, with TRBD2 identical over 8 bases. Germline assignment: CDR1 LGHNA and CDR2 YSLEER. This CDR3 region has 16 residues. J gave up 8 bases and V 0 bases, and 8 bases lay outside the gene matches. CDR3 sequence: CASSQDLAGSQGELFF. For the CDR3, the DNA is TGCGCCAGCAGCCAAGATTTAGCGGGGAGTCAAGGGGAGCTGTTTTTT.

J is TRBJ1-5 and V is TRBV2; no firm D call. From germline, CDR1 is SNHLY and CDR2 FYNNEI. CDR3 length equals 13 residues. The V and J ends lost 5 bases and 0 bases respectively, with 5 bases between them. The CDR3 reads CASSRYSNQPQHF. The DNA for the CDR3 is TGTGCCAGCAGTAGGTATAGCAATCAGCCCCAGCATTTT.

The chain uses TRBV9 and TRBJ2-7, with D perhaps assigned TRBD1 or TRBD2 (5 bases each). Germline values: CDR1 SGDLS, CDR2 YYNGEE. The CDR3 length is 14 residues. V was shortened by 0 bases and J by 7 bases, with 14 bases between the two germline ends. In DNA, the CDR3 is TGTGCCAGCAGCGTAGAGGTTCAGGGACGAGAGCAGTACTTC. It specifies CASSVEVQGREQYF. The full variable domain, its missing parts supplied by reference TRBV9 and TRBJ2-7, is DSGVTQTPKHLITATGQRVTLRCSPRSGDLSVYWYQQSLDQGLQFLIQYYNGEERAKGNILERFSAQQFPDLHSELNLSSLELGDSALYFCASSVEVQGREQYFGPGTRLTVT.

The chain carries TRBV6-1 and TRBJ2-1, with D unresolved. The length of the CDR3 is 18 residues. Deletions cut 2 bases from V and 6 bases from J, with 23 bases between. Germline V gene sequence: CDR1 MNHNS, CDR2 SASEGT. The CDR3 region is CASSEPPGWLPIPNEQFF. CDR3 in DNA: TGTGCCAGCAGTGAACCCCCCGGGTGGCTCCCGATTCCCAATGAGCAGTTCTTC.

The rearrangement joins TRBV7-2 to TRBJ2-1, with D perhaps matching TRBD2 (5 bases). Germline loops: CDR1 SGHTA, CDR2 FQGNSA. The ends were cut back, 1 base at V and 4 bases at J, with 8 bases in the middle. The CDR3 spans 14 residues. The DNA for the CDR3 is TGTGCCAGCAGCTTAGTTCGGGATTACAATGAGCAGTTCTTC. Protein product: CASSLVRDYNEQFF.

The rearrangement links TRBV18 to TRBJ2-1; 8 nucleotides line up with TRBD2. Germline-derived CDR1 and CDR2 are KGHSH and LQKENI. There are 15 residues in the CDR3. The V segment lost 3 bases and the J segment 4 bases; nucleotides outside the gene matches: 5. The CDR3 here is CASSPPAGGYNEQFF. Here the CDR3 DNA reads TGTGCCAGCTCACCGCCTGCGGGGGGTTACAATGAGCAGTTCTTC.

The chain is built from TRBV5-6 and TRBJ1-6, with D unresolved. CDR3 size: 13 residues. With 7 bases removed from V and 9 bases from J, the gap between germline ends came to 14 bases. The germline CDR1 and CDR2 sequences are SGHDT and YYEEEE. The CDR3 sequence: CASRRFGTSPLHF. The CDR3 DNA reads TGTGCCAGCCGCCGTTTTGGTACTTCACCCCTCCACTTT.